This T cell receptor beta chain was found in a study of cytomegalovirus exposure and HLA in healthy donors. The ends were cut back, 3 bases at V and 0 bases at J, with 8 bases in the middle. Germline lookup yields CDR1 LNHDA and CDR2 SQIVND (reference sequence). The CDR3 contains 14 residues. PCR used 60 Vbeta primers and 13 Jbeta primers. Profiling relied on immunoSEQ multiplex PCR, and the TCRdb table lists in-frame clones only, not all of them. The sample has fewer than 140,000 clones, roughly four fifths seen once. Broader study findings: In a later analysis, at a false discovery rate of 0.05, over 15,000 TCR beta sequences were associated with HLA alleles. The study labeled 164 TCR beta chains cytomegalovirus-associated. A few chains linked to CMV were shown in vitro to be specific for CMV antigens. Immune exposure was documented only through CMV serostatus.

Regarding this clone: Its antigen is unknown.

Sequenced: PBMCs. This sequence originates from a man aged 50 to 59 in good health and CMV-seronegative. This rearrangement joins TRBV19 to TRBJ1-1; no definite D call. The CDR3 nucleotides are TGTGCCAGTAGTATCACAGACATGAACACTGAAGCTTTCTTT. This codes for CASSITDMNTEAFF.